These T cell receptor beta chains were read from a single sample in a study of OX40 agonist ivuxolimab in advanced cancers. TCRdb keeps only in-frame clones here, not all; method: immunoSEQ multiplex PCR. The sample includes under 80,000 clones, 93% seen only once; the top ten take under 8%. This specimen consisted of CD4+ or CD8+ T cells sorted from blood, obtained in a trial of the OX40 agonist ivuxolimab. The receptors were sampled from an adult with an advanced solid tumor such as melanoma, head and neck, liver or kidney cancer. The CDR3 runs from the conserved cysteine through the conserved F or W. A D gene is named only where the DNA matches it firmly. Not every row has a clone size; where given, it reads once, few, many or a size class.

J	size	D	V	DNA	CDR3
TRBJ1-2	NA	TRBD1	TRBV19	TGTGCCAGTAGTATAGCGGGACAGGGGTCCTATGGCTACACCTTC	CASSIAGQGSYGYTF
TRBJ1-5	NA	NA	TRBV9	TGTGCCAGCAGCCCCAACCCTGGGACGTGGGGAAATCAGCCCCAGCATTTT	CASSPNPGTWGNQPQHF
TRBJ2-5	NA	NA	TRBV5-4	TGTGCCAGCAGCTTGGAGGGGTTGCAAGAGACCCAGTACTTC	CASSLEGLQETQYF
TRBJ1-5	NA	NA	TRBV5-4	TGTGCCAGCAGCTGGGGTAGCAATCAGCCCCAGCATTTT	CASSWGSNQPQHF
TRBJ2-7	NA	NA	TRBV25-1	TGTGCCAGCAGTGGCATCTCCTACGAGCAGTACTTC	CASSGISYEQYF
TRBJ2-1	NA	NA	TRBV27	TGTGCCAGCAGACTGGCAGGGAGAGTGGACAATGAGCAGTTCTTC	CASRLAGRVDNEQFF
TRBJ1-2	NA	TRBD1	TRBV7-9	TGTGCCAGCAGCCGGGGACAGGGTACTCACACCTTC	CASSRGQGTHTF
TRBJ2-1	NA	TRBD1	TRBV7-6	TGTGCCAGCAGCTCCGGACAGGGGGCAAATGAGCAGTTCTTC	CASSSGQGANEQFF
TRBJ1-3	NA	TRBD1	TRBV18	TGTGCCAGCTCACCACCGATTACGACAGGGATGTGGGACACCATATATTTT	CASSPPITTGMWDTIYF
TRBJ2-5	NA	NA	TRBV5-8	TGTGCCAGCAGCCCCTTGCAAGAGACCCAGTACTTC	CASSPLQETQYF
TRBJ2-7	once	NA	TRBV9	TGTGCCAGCAGCGTAGAAGGTTTCTCCTACGAGCAGTACTTC	CASSVEGFSYEQYF
TRBJ1-5	NA	NA	TRBV5-8	TGTGCCAGCAGCTTGACCCGGGACAGCAATCAGCCCCAGCATTTT	CASSLTRDSNQPQHF
TRBJ2-5	NA	NA	TRBV29-1	TGCAGCGTTGGTGGGGTCTGGGAGACCCAGTACTTC	CSVGGVWETQYF
TRBJ1-6	NA	TRBD1	TRBV11-2	TGTGCCAGCAGCTTAGTCGGAGACAGGGTTTATAATTCACCCCTCCACTTT	CASSLVGDRVYNSPLHF
TRBJ2-7	NA	NA	TRBV4-1	TGCGCCAGCAGCCAAACAGTTTTACGGGACTACGAGCAGTACTTC	CASSQTVLRDYEQYF
TRBJ1-4	NA	NA	TRBV27	TGTGCCAGCGGCGTTGGTGGAGTGTTGGGTGAAAAACTGTTTTTT	CASGVGGVLGEKLFF
TRBJ2-2	NA	TRBD2	TRBV9	TGTGCCAGCAGCCCTAGCGGGGCCAACACCGGGGAGCTGTTTTTT	CASSPSGANTGELFF
TRBJ1-1	NA	NA	TRBV11-2	TGTGCCAGCAGCCCCGGGGGAGAAGCTTTCTTT	CASSPGGEAFF
TRBJ2-4	once	TRBD2	TRBV6-6	TGTGCCAGCAGCCCGGGGGGGTTCAGCATTCAGTACTTC	CASSPGGFSIQYF
TRBJ1-5	NA	NA	TRBV25-1	TGTGCCAGCAGTGGATACAATCAGCCCCAGCATTTT	CASSGYNQPQHF
TRBJ1-1	once	NA	TRBV7-6	TGTGCCAGCAGCTCCGAACCAGGACGGTCGAACACTGAAGCTTTCTTT	CASSSEPGRSNTEAFF
TRBJ2-1	NA	NA	TRBV15	TGTGCCACCAGCAGAGGGACCGATGAGCAGTTCTTC	CATSRGTDEQFF
TRBJ1-3	NA	NA	TRBV19	TGTGCCAGTAGTATGGAAGGGTCTGGAAACACCATATATTTT	CASSMEGSGNTIYF
TRBJ2-3	NA	NA	TRBV27	TGTGCCAGCAGTTTATCCCAGCGGCCCGGAGGAGATACGCAGTATTTT	CASSLSQRPGGDTQYF
TRBJ1-2	NA	NA	TRBV5-1	TGCGCCAGCAGCTTGATCTGGGCAGGGTCGAATGACTATGGCTACACCTTC	CASSLIWAGSNDYGYTF
TRBJ1-4	NA	NA	TRBV5-8	TGTGCCAGCAGCTCTGGGACATCCGCTAATGAAAAACTGTTTTTT	CASSSGTSANEKLFF
TRBJ2-2	once	NA	TRBV9	TGTGCCAGCAGCCCAGAGGGAATAACGAACACCGGGGAGCTGTTTTTT	CASSPEGITNTGELFF